This entry describes one T cell receptor beta chain. What it recognizes is unknown. This sample was taken from a study of T cell repertoires and Cas9 in healthy adults. Study-level background: Characterization of SpCas9-reactive CD4 and CD8 T cells covered multi-effector potency, cytotoxicity and lineage.

TCRdb keeps only in-frame clones here, not all; method: immunoSEQ multiplex PCR. This table has fewer than 25,000 clones, 91% appearing once. Overall study results and limits: In vitro, SpCas9-reactive Tregs were reported to curb effector T cell proliferation and function.

The TCR comes from a human donor in good health. What was sequenced was CD4+ effector T cells (CD127+, CD25-, CD137-, CD154-) from PBMCs; culture status not recorded.

The CDR3 bases are TGTGCCAGCAGCAAATCGGGAGCAGCCGGGGGCGCGAACACTGAAGCTTTCTTT. Translated: CASSKSGAAGGANTEAFF. The chain couples TRBV21-1 to TRBJ1-1. TRBV21-1 constitutes a pseudogene. CDR3 length equals 18 residues.